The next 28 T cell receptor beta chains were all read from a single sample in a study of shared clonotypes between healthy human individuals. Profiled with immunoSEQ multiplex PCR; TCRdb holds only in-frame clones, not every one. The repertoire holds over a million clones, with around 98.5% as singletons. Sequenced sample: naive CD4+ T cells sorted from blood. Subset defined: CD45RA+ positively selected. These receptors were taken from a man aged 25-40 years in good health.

The CDR3 DNA reads TGCGCCAGCAGCTTGGATCCAGGGGGAAGTAGTTATGGCTACACCTTC. This gives the protein CASSLDPGGSSYGYTF. This chain links TRBV5-1 with TRBJ1-2; 7 bases match TRBD1. The trim removed 0 bases at V and 5 bases at J, leaving 10 bases unmatched. Germline V lookup: CDR1 SGHRS, CDR2 YFSETQ. This CDR3 region has 16 residues.

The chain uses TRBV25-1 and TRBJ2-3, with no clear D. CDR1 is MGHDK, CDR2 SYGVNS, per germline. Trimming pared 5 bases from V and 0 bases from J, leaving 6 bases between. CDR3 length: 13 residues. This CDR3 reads CASSPHSTDTQYF. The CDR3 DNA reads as TGTGCCAGCAGTCCGCACAGCACAGATACGCAGTATTTT.

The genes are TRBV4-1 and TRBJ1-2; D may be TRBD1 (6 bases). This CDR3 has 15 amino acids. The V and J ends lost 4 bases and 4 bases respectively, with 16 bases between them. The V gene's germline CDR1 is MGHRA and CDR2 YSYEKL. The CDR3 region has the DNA TGCGCCAGCAGCCTGCTTCACAGGGAAACCTATGGCTACACCTTC. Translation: CASSLLHRETYGYTF.

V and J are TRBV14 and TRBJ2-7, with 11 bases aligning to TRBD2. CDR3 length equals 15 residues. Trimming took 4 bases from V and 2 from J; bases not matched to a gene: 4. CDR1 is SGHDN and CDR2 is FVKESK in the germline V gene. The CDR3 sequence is CASSPGLAEPYEQYF. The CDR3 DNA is TGTGCCAGCAGCCCGGGACTAGCGGAGCCCTACGAGCAGTACTTC.

The CDR3 DNA follows: TGCGCCAGCAGCTTGGCGGTCGGCGGGCCGGGGGAAGAGACCCAGTACTTC. Translating gives CASSLAVGGPGEETQYF. This chain joins TRBV5-1 and TRBJ2-5; the D gene is possibly TRBD2 (6 bases). Trimming pared 0 bases from V and 3 bases from J, leaving 18 bases between. This CDR3 has 17 residues. Per germline, CDR1 SGHRS and CDR2 YFSETQ.

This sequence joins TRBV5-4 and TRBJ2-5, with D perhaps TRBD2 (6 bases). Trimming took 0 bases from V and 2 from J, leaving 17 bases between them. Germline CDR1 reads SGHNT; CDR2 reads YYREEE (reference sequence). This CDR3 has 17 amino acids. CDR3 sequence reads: CASSLAGVGGQQETQYF. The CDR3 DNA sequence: TGTGCCAGCAGCTTGGCCGGAGTGGGAGGCCAACAAGAGACCCAGTACTTC.

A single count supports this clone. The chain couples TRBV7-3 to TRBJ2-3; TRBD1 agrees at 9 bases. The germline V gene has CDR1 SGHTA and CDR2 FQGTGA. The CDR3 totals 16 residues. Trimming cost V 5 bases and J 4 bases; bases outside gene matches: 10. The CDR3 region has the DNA TGTGCCAGCAGCCCCGGGACAGGGTTTGGGGCAGATACGCAGTATTTT. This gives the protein CASSPGTGFGADTQYF.

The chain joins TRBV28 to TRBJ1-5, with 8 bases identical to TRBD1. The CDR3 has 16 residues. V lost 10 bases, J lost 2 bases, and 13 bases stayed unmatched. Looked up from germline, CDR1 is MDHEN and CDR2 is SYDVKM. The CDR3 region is CATEGQTGVRNQPQHF. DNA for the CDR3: TGTGCCACGGAGGGTCAGACAGGGGTACGCAATCAGCCCCAGCATTTT.

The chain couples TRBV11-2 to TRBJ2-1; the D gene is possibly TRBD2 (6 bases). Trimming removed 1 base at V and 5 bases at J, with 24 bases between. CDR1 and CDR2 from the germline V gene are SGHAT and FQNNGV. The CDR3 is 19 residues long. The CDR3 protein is CASSLAGLIGSGAHNEQFF. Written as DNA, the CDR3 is TGTGCCAGCAGCTTAGCGGGTTTGATTGGGTCGGGAGCACACAATGAGCAGTTCTTC.

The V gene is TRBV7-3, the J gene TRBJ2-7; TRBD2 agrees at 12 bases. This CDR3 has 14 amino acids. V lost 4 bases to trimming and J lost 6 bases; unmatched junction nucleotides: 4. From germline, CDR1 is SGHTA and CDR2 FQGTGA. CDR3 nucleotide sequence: TGTGCCAGCAGCTCTCCGACTAGCGGGAGCGAGCAGTACTTC. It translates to CASSSPTSGSEQYF.

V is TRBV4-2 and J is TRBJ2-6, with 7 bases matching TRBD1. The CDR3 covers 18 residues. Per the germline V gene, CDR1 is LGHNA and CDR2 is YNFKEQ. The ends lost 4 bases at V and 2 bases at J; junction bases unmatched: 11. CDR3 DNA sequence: TGTGCCAGCAGCCGCATCACAGGGGTCGAAACTGGGGCCAACGTCCTGACTTTC. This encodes CASSRITGVETGANVLTF.

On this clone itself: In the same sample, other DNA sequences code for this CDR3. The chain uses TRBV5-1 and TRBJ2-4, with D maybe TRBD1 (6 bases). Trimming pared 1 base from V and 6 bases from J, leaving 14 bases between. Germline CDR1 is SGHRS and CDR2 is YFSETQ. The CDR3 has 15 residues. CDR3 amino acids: CASSLSTGQINIQYF. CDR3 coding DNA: TGCGCCAGCAGCTTGTCAACAGGACAGATAAACATTCAGTACTTC.

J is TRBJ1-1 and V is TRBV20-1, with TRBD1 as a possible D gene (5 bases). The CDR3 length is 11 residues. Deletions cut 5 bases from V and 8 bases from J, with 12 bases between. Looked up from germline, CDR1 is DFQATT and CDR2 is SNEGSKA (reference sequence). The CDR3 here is CSARRGREAFF. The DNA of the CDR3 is TGCAGTGCTCGTCGGGGGAGGGAAGCTTTCTTT.

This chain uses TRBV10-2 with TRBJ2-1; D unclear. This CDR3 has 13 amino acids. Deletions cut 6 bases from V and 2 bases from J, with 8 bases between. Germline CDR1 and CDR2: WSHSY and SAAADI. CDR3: CASRPKTYNEQFF. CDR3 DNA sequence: TGCGCCAGCAGGCCGAAAACCTACAATGAGCAGTTCTTC.

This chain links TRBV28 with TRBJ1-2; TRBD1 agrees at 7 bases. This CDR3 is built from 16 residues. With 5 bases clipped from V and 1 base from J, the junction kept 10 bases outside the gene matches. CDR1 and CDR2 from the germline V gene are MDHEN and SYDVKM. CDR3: CASSQAGTVLNYGYTF. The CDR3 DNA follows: TGTGCCAGCAGTCAAGCCGGGACAGTCCTTAACTATGGCTACACCTTC.

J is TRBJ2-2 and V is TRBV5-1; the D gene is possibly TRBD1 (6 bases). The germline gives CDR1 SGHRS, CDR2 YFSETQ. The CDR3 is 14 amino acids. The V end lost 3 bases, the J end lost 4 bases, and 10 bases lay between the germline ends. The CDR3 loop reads CASSYLDSTGELFF. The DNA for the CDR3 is TGCGCCAGCAGCTACCTGGACAGCACCGGGGAGCTGTTTTTT.

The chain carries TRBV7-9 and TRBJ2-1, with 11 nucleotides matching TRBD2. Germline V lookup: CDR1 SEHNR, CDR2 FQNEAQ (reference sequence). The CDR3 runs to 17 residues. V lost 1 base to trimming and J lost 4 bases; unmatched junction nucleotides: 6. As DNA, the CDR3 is TGTGCCAGCAGCTTAGGGTCACTAGCGGGAGAGTACAATGAGCAGTTCTTC. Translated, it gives CASSLGSLAGEYNEQFF.

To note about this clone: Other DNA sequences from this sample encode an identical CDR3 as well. The CDR3 DNA sequence: TGTGCCAGCAGCTTAGTCGGACTTGCTAACACCGGGGAGCTGTTTTTT. Its protein product is CASSLVGLANTGELFF. This chain uses TRBV7-2 with TRBJ2-2; weak D call: TRBD2 (5 bases). The CDR3 covers 16 residues. Germline loops: CDR1 SGHTA, CDR2 FQGNSA. Trimming pared 1 base from V and 2 bases from J, leaving 11 bases between.

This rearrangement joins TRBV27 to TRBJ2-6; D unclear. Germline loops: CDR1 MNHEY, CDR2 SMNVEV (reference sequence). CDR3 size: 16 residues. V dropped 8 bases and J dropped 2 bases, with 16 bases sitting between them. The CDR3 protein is CASRRWGGTGANVLTF. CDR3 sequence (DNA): TGTGCCAGCCGTCGGTGGGGTGGAACTGGGGCCAACGTCCTGACTTTC.

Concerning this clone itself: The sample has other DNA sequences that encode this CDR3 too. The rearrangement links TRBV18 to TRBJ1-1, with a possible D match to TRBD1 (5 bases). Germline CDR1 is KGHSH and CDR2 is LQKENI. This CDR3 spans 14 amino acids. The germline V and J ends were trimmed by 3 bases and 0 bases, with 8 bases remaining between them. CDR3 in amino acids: CASSPQGMNTEAFF. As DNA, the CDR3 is TGTGCCAGCTCACCCCAGGGCATGAACACTGAAGCTTTCTTT.

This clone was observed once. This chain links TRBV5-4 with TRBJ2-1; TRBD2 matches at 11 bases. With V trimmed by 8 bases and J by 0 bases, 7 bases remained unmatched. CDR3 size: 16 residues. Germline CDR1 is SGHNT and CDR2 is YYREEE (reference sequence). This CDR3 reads CASRTSGPSSYNEQFF. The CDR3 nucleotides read TGTGCCAGTCGGACTAGCGGGCCGAGCTCCTACAATGAGCAGTTCTTC.

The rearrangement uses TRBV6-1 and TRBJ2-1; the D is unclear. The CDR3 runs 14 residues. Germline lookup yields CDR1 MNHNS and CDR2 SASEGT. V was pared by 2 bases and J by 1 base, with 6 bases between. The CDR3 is CASSELGSYNEQFF. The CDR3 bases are TGTGCCAGCAGTGAACTGGGTTCCTACAATGAGCAGTTCTTC.

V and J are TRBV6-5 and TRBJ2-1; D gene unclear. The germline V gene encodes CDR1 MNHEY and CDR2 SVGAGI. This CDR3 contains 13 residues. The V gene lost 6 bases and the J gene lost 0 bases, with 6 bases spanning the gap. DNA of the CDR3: TGTGCCAGCAGGAGTATCTCCTACAATGAGCAGTTCTTC. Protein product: CASRSISYNEQFF.

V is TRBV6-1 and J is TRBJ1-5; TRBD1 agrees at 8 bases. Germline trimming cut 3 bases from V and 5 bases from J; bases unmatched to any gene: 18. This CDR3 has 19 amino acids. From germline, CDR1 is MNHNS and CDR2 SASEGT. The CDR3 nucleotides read TGTGCCAGCAGTGACCAGTGGGTGAATCAGGGGGCATTGCATCAGCCCCAGCATTTT. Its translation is CASSDQWVNQGALHQPQHF.

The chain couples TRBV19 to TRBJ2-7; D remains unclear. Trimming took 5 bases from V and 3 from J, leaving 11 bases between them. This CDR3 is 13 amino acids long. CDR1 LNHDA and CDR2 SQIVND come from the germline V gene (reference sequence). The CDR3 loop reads CASSSVGSYEQYF. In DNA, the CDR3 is TGTGCCAGTAGTTCCGTGGGTAGCTACGAGCAGTACTTC.

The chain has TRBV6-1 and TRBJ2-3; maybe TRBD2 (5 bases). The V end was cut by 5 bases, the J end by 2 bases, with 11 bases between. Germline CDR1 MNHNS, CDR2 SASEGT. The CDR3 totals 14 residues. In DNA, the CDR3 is TGTGCCAGCAGTTCTAGCTTAATCACAGATACGCAGTATTTT. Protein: CASSSSLITDTQYF.

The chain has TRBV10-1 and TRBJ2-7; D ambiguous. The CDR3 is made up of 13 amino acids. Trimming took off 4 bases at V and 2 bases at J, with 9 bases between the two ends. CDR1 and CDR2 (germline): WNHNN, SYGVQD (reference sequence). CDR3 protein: CASSVHTAYEQYF. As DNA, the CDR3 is TGCGCCAGCAGTGTCCACACCGCCTACGAGCAGTACTTC.

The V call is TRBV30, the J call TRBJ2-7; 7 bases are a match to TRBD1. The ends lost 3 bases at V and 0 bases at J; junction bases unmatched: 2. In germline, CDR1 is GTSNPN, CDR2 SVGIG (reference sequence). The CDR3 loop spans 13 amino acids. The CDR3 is CAWRDRSSYEQYF. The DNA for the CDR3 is TGTGCCTGGAGGGACAGGAGCTCCTACGAGCAGTACTTC.